The next 26 T cell receptor beta chains were all read from a single sample in a study of blood T cell repertoires in COVID-19. Produced via immunoSEQ multiplex PCR; TCRdb's table is partial and in-frame only. The data hold 40,000 or so clones, with about 90% observed a single time. Material for sequencing was peripheral blood. The receptors shown here come from a middle-aged man with active COVID-19.

The chain uses TRBV6-2 or TRBV6-3 and TRBJ2-1, with D possibly TRBD2 on 8 matching bases. The CDR3 sequence is 15 residues long. Trimming removed 2 bases at V and 8 bases at J, with 16 bases between. The germline V gene has CDR1 MNHEY and CDR2 SVGEGT. This chain's CDR3 is CASSYREGAGDEQFF. In DNA, the CDR3 is TGTGCCAGCAGTTACCGGGAGGGGGCGGGGGATGAGCAGTTCTTC.

This clone appeared a single time. The DNA of the CDR3 is TGTGCCAGTAGCGGACAGTTATTCACTGAAGCTTTCTTT. Translating it yields CASSGQLFTEAFF. This chain uses TRBV19 with TRBJ1-1; tentatively, D is TRBD1 (6 bases). CDR3 length: 13 residues. Germline CDR1 is LNHDA and CDR2 is SQIVND (reference sequence). Between the trimmed V and J ends, which lost 6 bases and 4 bases, there was a span of 12 bases.

V is TRBV3-1 (or the pseudogene TRBV3-2) and J is TRBJ2-3; D possibly corresponds to TRBD2 (6 bases). V gave up 4 bases and J gave up 6 bases, with 14 bases separating them. This CDR3 comprises 14 residues. The germline gives CDR1 LGHDT, CDR2 YNNKEL (reference sequence). The CDR3 loop reads CASSLRRGRDTQYF. CDR3 bases: TGTGCCAGCAGCCTTAGGCGGGGACGGGATACGCAGTATTTT.

This clone was seen only once. The chain recombines TRBV4-3 with TRBJ1-4, with unresolved D. Per germline, CDR1 LGHNA and CDR2 YSLEER. V was clipped by 7 bases and J by 0 bases, with 12 bases between them. This CDR3 is 15 amino acids long. The CDR3 bases are TGCGCCAGCAAGGCGAGGGCAGCAACTAATGAAAAACTGTTTTTT. It specifies CASKARAATNEKLFF.

This chain joins TRBV3-1 (or the pseudogene TRBV3-2) and TRBJ1-2, with 10 bases lining up with TRBD1. V lost 4 bases, J lost 1 base, and 3 bases stayed unmatched. The V gene's germline CDR1 is LGHDT and CDR2 YNNKEL (reference sequence). This CDR3 is 15 amino acids long. The CDR3 loop reads CASSPRTGGNYGYTF. The CDR3 DNA is TGTGCCAGCAGCCCCCGGACAGGGGGTAACTATGGCTACACCTTC.

This chain joins TRBV4-1 and TRBJ2-1; D uncertain. The CDR3 length is 13 residues. CDR1 and CDR2 (germline): MGHRA, YSYEKL. Trimming shortened V by 4 bases and J by 5 bases, and 9 bases separated the two germline ends. The CDR3 is CASSLRSNNEQFF. In DNA form, the CDR3 reads TGCGCCAGCAGCCTCAGGTCGAACAATGAGCAGTTCTTC.

This rearrangement joins TRBV9 to TRBJ2-1, with 10 bases fitting TRBD2. CDR1 and CDR2 from the germline V gene are SGDLS and YYNGEE. The CDR3 spans 15 residues. J lost 7 bases, V lost 3 bases, and 7 bases had no gene match. CDR3 DNA sequence: TGTGCCAGCAGCGCCTCCGGGACTAGCGTGAATGAGCAGTTCTTC. It codes for CASSASGTSVNEQFF.

V usage is TRBV28 and J usage is TRBJ1-2; D may be TRBD1 (6 bases). V was pared by 6 bases and J by 5 bases, with 13 bases between. The CDR3 loop spans 13 amino acids. CDR1 is MDHEN, CDR2 SYDVKM, per germline. CDR3 amino acids: CASRTGTKYGYTF. For the CDR3, the DNA is TGTGCCAGCAGGACCGGGACAAAGTATGGCTACACCTTC.

The table lists this clone with a few counts. The CDR3 DNA follows: TGTGCCAGCAGTGACTCGGTGGGAGGGACAGATACGCAGTATTTT. Residues: CASSDSVGGTDTQYF. The rearrangement links TRBV6-4 to TRBJ2-3, with TRBD2 matching 7 bases. The CDR3 is 15 amino acids. After removal of 0 bases from V and 3 bases from J, the junction contained 3 bases not matched to a gene. Germline loops: CDR1 MRHNA, CDR2 SNTAGT.

The gene calls are TRBV28 and TRBJ1-5, with TRBD1 identical over 7 bases. The CDR3 runs 15 residues. The germline V gene encodes CDR1 MDHEN and CDR2 SYDVKM. V trimming: 6 bases; J trimming: 3 bases; junction bases outside the gene matches: 8. The CDR3 DNA reads as TGTGCCAGCAGCTGGTGGACAGGAGACAATCAGCCCCAGCATTTT. Amino acids: CASSWWTGDNQPQHF.

This CDR3 reads CATSDFRQGSYNEQFF. The CDR3 nucleotides read TGTGCCACCAGTGATTTTAGGCAGGGGTCCTACAATGAGCAGTTCTTC. The V call is TRBV24-1, the J call TRBJ2-1, with D tentatively TRBD1 (6 bases). Looked up from germline, CDR1 is KGHDR and CDR2 is SFDVKD. The CDR3 covers 16 residues. The ends were cut back, 1 base at V and 1 base at J, with 10 bases in the middle.

The chain joins TRBV5-6 to TRBJ1-3; 8 nucleotides align to TRBD1. Germline lookup yields CDR1 SGHDT and CDR2 YYEEEE. J was trimmed by 1 base and V by 6 bases; bases with no gene match: 6. CDR3 size: 15 residues. The CDR3 is CASNLQGESGNTIYF. The CDR3 nucleotides read TGTGCCAGCAACTTACAGGGGGAGTCTGGAAACACCATATATTTT.

This clone was counted between two and nine times. This chain connects TRBV19 to TRBJ1-5; 8 positions agree with TRBD1. After removal of 5 bases from V and 0 bases from J, the junction contained 3 bases not matched to a gene. The CDR3 loop spans 15 amino acids. CDR1 is LNHDA, CDR2 SQIVND, per germline (reference sequence). The chain's CDR3 is CASSRQGNSNQPQHF. The CDR3 nucleotides read TGTGCCAGTAGTCGACAGGGGAATAGCAATCAGCCCCAGCATTTT. The full variable domain, completed using reference TRBV19 and TRBJ1-5, is DGGITQSPKYLFRKEGQNVTLSCEQNLNHDAMYWYRQDPGQGLRLIYYSQIVNDFQKGDIAEGYSVSREKKESFPLTVTSAQKNPTAFYLCASSRQGNSNQPQHFGDGTRLSIL.

This clone occurred once. The chain couples TRBV30 to TRBJ1-2; TRBD1 agrees at 8 bases. The CDR3 has 14 amino acids. J lost 5 bases, V lost 3 bases, and 8 bases had no gene match. CDR1 and CDR2 from the germline V gene are GTSNPN and SVGIG (reference sequence). The CDR3 here is CAWRRTGLGYGYTF. DNA for the CDR3: TGTGCCTGGAGGCGGACAGGGTTGGGGTATGGCTACACCTTC. Combining the CDR3 with reference TRBV30 and TRBJ1-2 gives the whole variable domain SQTIHQWPATLVQPVGSPLSLECTVEGTSNPNLYWYRQAAGRGLQLLFYSVGIGQISSEVPQNLSASRPQDRQFILSSKKLLLSDSGFYLCAWRRTGLGYGYTFGSGTRLTVV.

This chain joins TRBV4-1 and TRBJ1-1, with 10 bases aligning to TRBD1. In germline, CDR1 is MGHRA, CDR2 YSYEKL. The CDR3 is 14 residues long. V lost 3 bases, J lost 5 bases, and 3 bases stayed unmatched. DNA of the CDR3: TGCGCCAGCAGCCAGACAGGGGGCGGGACTGAAGCTTTCTTT. This translates into CASSQTGGGTEAFF.

This chain connects TRBV29-1 to TRBJ2-1, with TRBD2 identical over 8 bases. The germline V gene encodes CDR1 SQVTM and CDR2 ANQGSEA. After removal of 7 bases from V and 3 bases from J, the junction contained 14 bases not matched to a gene. The length of the CDR3 is 16 residues. The DNA of the CDR3 is TGCAGCGCCTACCGGGGCGGGCGGGGGGACTACAATGAGCAGTTCTTC. This gives the protein CSAYRGGRGDYNEQFF.

The chain carries TRBV4-2 and TRBJ2-3, with D possibly matching TRBD2 (7 bases). CDR3 size: 14 residues. Looked up from germline, CDR1 is LGHNA and CDR2 is YNFKEQ. The V end lost 0 bases, the J end lost 8 bases, and 12 bases lay between the germline ends. The CDR3 region is CASSQDQGGGTQYF. DNA of the CDR3: TGTGCCAGCAGCCAAGATCAAGGGGGGGGTACGCAGTATTTT.

The rearrangement uses TRBV9 and TRBJ2-7, with 9 bases fitting TRBD2. The CDR3 sequence is 15 residues long. Germline V gives CDR1 SGDLS, CDR2 YYNGEE. With 0 bases clipped from V and 0 bases from J, the junction kept 1 base outside the gene matches. In DNA form, the CDR3 reads TGTGCCAGCAGCGTAGTAGCGGGGGCCTCCTACGAGCAGTACTTC. Translating gives CASSVVAGASYEQYF.

The chain combines TRBV9 with TRBJ2-7, with D possibly matching TRBD1 (5 bases). The CDR3 has 16 residues. Trimming removed 0 bases from V and 1 base from J, with 14 bases in between. CDR1 SGDLS and CDR2 YYNGEE come from the germline V gene. Here the CDR3 DNA reads TGTGCCAGCAGCGTAGCTATACAGGCTTCGTCCTACGAGCAGTACTTC. Translated, it gives CASSVAIQASSYEQYF.

The J gene is TRBJ1-1, the V gene TRBV9; possibly TRBD1 for D (6 bases). CDR1 SGDLS and CDR2 YYNGEE come from the germline V gene. The length of the CDR3 is 15 residues. V gave up 3 bases and J gave up 0 bases, with 12 bases separating them. The CDR3 region has the DNA TGTGCCAGCAGCGACGGGGGGCGGATGAACACTGAAGCTTTCTTT. Amino acids: CASSDGGRMNTEAFF.

This chain connects TRBV6-6 to TRBJ2-7; TRBD1 aligns across 7 bases. The CDR3 runs to 13 residues. J lost 6 bases, V lost 8 bases, and 10 bases had no gene match. Germline lookup yields CDR1 MNHNY and CDR2 SVGAGI (reference sequence). CDR3 DNA: TGTGCCAGCGGCGACCAGGGGGTCAGCGAGCAGTACTTC. Protein sequence: CASGDQGVSEQYF.

This chain joins TRBV6-2 or TRBV6-3 and TRBJ2-7; D gene ambiguous. V was shortened by 2 bases and J by 3 bases, with 11 bases between the two germline ends. CDR1 and CDR2 from the germline V gene are MNHEY and SVGEGT. This CDR3 has 14 residues. As DNA, the CDR3 is TGTGCCAGCAGTTACCAGGCCGGCCTCTACGAGCAGTACTTC. Its translation: CASSYQAGLYEQYF.

This clone was detected once. The V and J genes are TRBV7-9 and TRBJ2-3; TRBD2 matches at 10 bases. Germline V gene lookup returns CDR1 SEHNR and CDR2 FQNEAQ (reference sequence). The length of the CDR3 is 15 residues. Trimming cost V 5 bases and J 5 bases; bases outside gene matches: 7. The CDR3 reads CASSGPGLARDTQYF. The CDR3 DNA reads TGTGCCAGCAGCGGACCGGGACTAGCGAGAGATACGCAGTATTTT.

This chain joins TRBV11-2 and TRBJ1-2; no clear D gene. V lost 1 base to trimming and J lost 14 bases, with 23 bases between them. The CDR3 runs to 15 residues. Germline loops: CDR1 SGHAT, CDR2 FQNNGV. The CDR3 region has the DNA TGTGCCAGCAGCTTAGGCGGCCAGAGCCTCCTGGCTAAAACCTTC. This translates into CASSLGGQSLLAKTF.

The CDR3: CASSEGTSVTYEQYF. Here the CDR3 DNA reads TGTGCCAGCAGTGAGGGGACATCGGTTACCTACGAGCAGTACTTC. This chain joins TRBV2 and TRBJ2-7; tentatively, D is TRBD1 (6 bases). V was pared by 3 bases and J by 2 bases, with 14 bases between. Germline V gene sequence: CDR1 SNHLY, CDR2 FYNNEI. This CDR3 has 15 amino acids.

This chain links TRBV14 with TRBJ2-7; 11 bases are a match to TRBD2. Germline CDR1 is SGHDN and CDR2 is FVKESK. Germline trimming cut 4 bases from V and 4 bases from J; bases unmatched to any gene: 6. The CDR3 loop spans 15 amino acids. The CDR3 nucleotides are TGTGCCAGCAGCCGGTTAACTAGCGGGGGATACGAGCAGTACTTC. The encoded protein is CASSRLTSGGYEQYF.